These 23 T cell receptor beta chains came from one sample sequenced in a study of blood T cell repertoires in COVID-19. Clones were read by immunoSEQ multiplex PCR, and TCRdb kept only the in-frame ones, dropping some. The profile covers around 94,000 clones, with under 90% appearing a single time and about 20% taken by the ten largest. Sequenced material: peripheral blood. The receptors shown here come from a human donor in a cohort sampled during active COVID-19.

The rearrangement links TRBV7-9 to TRBJ2-7, with TRBD1 identical over 9 bases. The CDR3 runs 14 residues. CDR1 and CDR2 (germline): SEHNR, FQNEAQ (reference sequence). The junction had 5 bases not matched to a gene; V was cut back by 3 bases and J by 5 bases. Here the CDR3 DNA reads TGTGCCAGCAGCTTTGGAACAGGGGGCGACGAGCAGTACTTC. Its translation: CASSFGTGGDEQYF. Full variable domain (remainder filled in from reference TRBV7-9 and TRBJ2-7): DTGVSQNPRHKITKRGQNVTFRCDPISEHNRLYWYRQTLGQGPEFLTYFQNEAQLEKSRLLSDRFSAERPKGSFSTLEIQRTEQGDSAMYLCASSFGTGGDEQYFGPGTRLTVT.

This sequence joins TRBV5-1 and TRBJ1-4; 8 nucleotides align to TRBD1. V dropped 0 bases and J dropped 6; count of bases not matched to a gene: 4. Per the germline V gene, CDR1 is SGHRS and CDR2 is YFSETQ. This CDR3 is built from 15 residues. The CDR3 protein is CASSLDSGGHEKLFF. CDR3 in DNA: TGCGCCAGCAGCTTGGATTCAGGGGGCCATGAAAAACTGTTTTTT.

This clone occurred once. The V gene is TRBV5-5, the J gene TRBJ1-5; D is ambiguous. The germline V gene has CDR1 SGHKS and CDR2 YYEKEE (reference sequence). The V and J ends lost 0 bases and 2 bases respectively, with 6 bases between them. This CDR3 has 14 amino acids. The CDR3 protein is CASSLVGGNQPQHF. The CDR3 DNA reads TGTGCCAGCAGCTTGGTCGGGGGCAATCAGCCCCAGCATTTT.

This clone was seen a few times. The chain is built from TRBV19 and TRBJ1-6; no reliable D call. This CDR3 region has 15 residues. Germline CDR1 reads LNHDA; CDR2 reads SQIVND (reference sequence). V was clipped by 4 bases and J by 9 bases, with 16 bases between them. The CDR3 reads CASSTRKDSSSPLHF. The CDR3 bases are TGTGCCAGTAGTACCAGGAAGGACTCGAGTTCACCCCTCCACTTT.

The genes are TRBV5-1 and TRBJ2-7; TRBD2 aligns across 10 bases. J lost 0 bases, V lost 4 bases, and 7 bases had no gene match. This CDR3 spans 16 amino acids. From germline, CDR1 is SGHRS and CDR2 YFSETQ. This CDR3 reads CASSRLSSGGSYEQYF. DNA for the CDR3: TGCGCCAGCAGCCGCCTCTCTAGCGGGGGCTCCTACGAGCAGTACTTC.

This clone was observed a handful of times. Other DNA sequences in the sample encode the same CDR3. The V gene is TRBV12-3 or TRBV12-4, the J gene TRBJ1-2; 7 bases agree with TRBD1. V shed 5 bases, J shed 5 bases, and the junction held 2 bases outside the gene matches. This CDR3 region has 12 residues. The CDR3 coding sequence is TGTGCCAGCAGTCTACAGGGGTATGGCTACACCTTC. This encodes CASSLQGYGYTF.

The chain has TRBV19 and TRBJ1-6; D unclear. This CDR3 is 12 amino acids long. V was clipped by 5 bases and J by 8 bases, with 7 bases between them. Germline V CDR1 and CDR2: LNHDA, SQIVND (reference sequence). The CDR3 here is CASSPRDSPLHF. The CDR3 bases are TGTGCCAGTAGTCCGAGAGATTCACCCCTCCACTTT.

The count of this clone is one. The chain couples TRBV30 to TRBJ2-1, with a weak D call TRBD2 (6 bases). There are 15 residues in the CDR3. Trimming removed 3 bases at V and 2 bases at J, with 14 bases between. Germline CDR1 and CDR2: GTSNPN and SVGIG (reference sequence). The CDR3 protein is CAWRGRGGPYNEQFF. CDR3 DNA: TGTGCCTGGAGAGGGCGGGGTGGACCCTACAATGAGCAGTTCTTC.

The V and J genes are TRBV5-6 and TRBJ2-7; TRBD2 matches at 11 bases. Germline CDR1 reads SGHDT; CDR2 reads YYEEEE. Trimming removed 4 bases from V and 7 bases from J; junction bases left unmatched: 13. This CDR3 has 16 residues. The CDR3 sequence: CASSASLAGGWWEQYF. The CDR3 DNA follows: TGTGCCAGCAGCGCGAGCCTAGCGGGAGGTTGGTGGGAGCAGTACTTC.

V and J are TRBV28 and TRBJ1-2; the D gene is possibly TRBD1 (5 bases). This CDR3 spans 12 amino acids. V was shortened by 6 bases and J by 8 bases, with 13 bases between the two germline ends. The germline V gene encodes CDR1 MDHEN and CDR2 SYDVKM. Here the CDR3 DNA reads TGTGCCAGCAGAACCCTCAGGGTCGGCTACACCTTC. Its protein product is CASRTLRVGYTF.

The gene calls are TRBV10-3 and TRBJ1-2; D perhaps matches TRBD1 (6 bases). V lost 8 bases and J 4 bases, leaving 11 bases between the germline ends. Germline V gene data show CDR1 as ENHRY and CDR2 as SYGVKD. The CDR3 runs 12 residues. The CDR3 reads CAIGEGGYGYTF. The DNA of the CDR3 is TGTGCCATCGGGGAGGGGGGCTATGGCTACACCTTC.

The CDR3 here is CASSFRDRVPLEQYF. CDR3 nucleotides: TGTGCCAGCAGTTTCCGGGACAGGGTTCCCTTGGAGCAGTACTTC. The V call is TRBV28, the J call TRBJ2-7; TRBD1 agrees at 9 bases. From germline, CDR1 is MDHEN and CDR2 SYDVKM. The J segment lost 7 bases and the V segment lost 3 bases, leaving 10 bases of the junction unmatched. The CDR3 is 15 residues long. The full variable domain, in which reference TRBV28 and TRBJ2-7 provide the parts outside the CDR3, is DVKVTQSSRYLVKRTGEKVFLECVQDMDHENMFWYRQDPGLGLRLIYFSYDVKMKEKGDIPEGYSVSREKKERFSLILESASTNQTSMYLCASSFRDRVPLEQYFGPGTRLTVT.

The chain links TRBV6-6 to TRBJ2-7, with 7 bases fitting TRBD1. The germline gives CDR1 MNHNY, CDR2 SVGAGI (reference sequence). The CDR3 contains 19 residues. Trimming took 5 bases from V and 10 from J; bases not matched to a gene: 29. The DNA of the CDR3 is TGTGCCAGCAGTCGGGCAAGACAGGGCGACGCACGGGTGGCCCACCCTCAGTACTTC. It translates to CASSRARQGDARVAHPQYF.

This clone has only a few counts. The chain uses TRBV11-3 and TRBJ1-1, with 8 positions matching TRBD1. J gave up 11 bases and V 1 base, and 3 bases lay outside the gene matches. CDR3 size: 12 residues. Germline CDR1 and CDR2: SGHNT and YENEEA. The CDR3 sequence: CASSLGTGPAFF. Here the CDR3 DNA reads TGTGCCAGCAGCTTAGGGACAGGGCCGGCTTTCTTT.

J is TRBJ1-1 and V is TRBV28; maybe TRBD1 (6 bases). V lost 10 bases to trimming and J lost 0 bases, with 27 bases between them. The CDR3 is made up of 18 amino acids. The germline V gene has CDR1 MDHEN and CDR2 SYDVKM. The CDR3, as DNA: TGTGCCACCAACGGGCTGGACAGCGTTGCTTTCATGAACACTGAAGCTTTCTTT. Translating gives CATNGLDSVAFMNTEAFF.

CDR3 protein: CASSLGGAPGELFF. Written as DNA, the CDR3 is TGTGCCAGCAGCCTCGGAGGCGCGCCGGGGGAGCTGTTTTTT. The J gene is TRBJ2-2, the V gene TRBV7-9; possible D gene TRBD2, 5 bases. This CDR3 comprises 14 residues. From germline, CDR1 is SEHNR and CDR2 FQNEAQ (reference sequence). The germline V and J ends were trimmed by 5 bases and 8 bases, with 15 bases remaining between them.

The chain carries TRBV27 and TRBJ1-1; no clear D gene. The CDR3 is 17 residues long. Germline CDR1 is MNHEY and CDR2 is SMNVEV (reference sequence). V lost 2 bases and J 1 base, leaving 17 bases between the germline ends. CDR3 in DNA: TGTGCCAGCAGTTTACTCCCCCTTAAGGCGGCGAACACTGAAGCTTTCTTT. Its translation: CASSLLPLKAANTEAFF.

This clone was counted only a few times. V is TRBV20-1 and J is TRBJ2-7; weak D call: TRBD1 (5 bases). This CDR3 is built from 11 residues. The V end was cut by 5 bases, the J end by 8 bases, with 13 bases between. Germline assignment: CDR1 DFQATT and CDR2 SNEGSKA (reference sequence). This chain's CDR3 is CSASQGFQQYF. The DNA of the CDR3 is TGCAGTGCTTCGCAGGGCTTTCAGCAGTACTTC.

The chain carries TRBV3-1 (or the pseudogene TRBV3-2) and TRBJ2-5; D unresolved. The V gene lost 0 bases and the J gene lost 1 base, with 9 bases spanning the gap. Per germline, CDR1 LGHDT and CDR2 YNNKEL (reference sequence). This CDR3 has 15 amino acids. CDR3: CASSQETLFQETQYF. The DNA of the CDR3 is TGTGCCAGCAGCCAAGAGACTTTGTTCCAAGAGACCCAGTACTTC.

This rearrangement joins TRBV7-9 to TRBJ1-3; tentative D call: TRBD1 (5 bases). The ends were cut back, 6 bases at V and 0 bases at J, with 15 bases in the middle. There are 16 residues in the CDR3. Germline V CDR1 and CDR2: SEHNR, FQNEAQ (reference sequence). In nucleotides, the CDR3 is TGTGCCAGCAGTTCAGGGACTAGGACCTCTGGAAACACCATATATTTT. Translation: CASSSGTRTSGNTIYF.

This chain joins TRBV5-4 and TRBJ1-4; 9 bases are a match to TRBD1. Trimming at V came to 0 bases and at J to 5 bases, leaving 2 bases not matched to a gene. Germline lookup yields CDR1 SGHNT and CDR2 YYREEE (reference sequence). The CDR3 is 15 amino acids. DNA of the CDR3: TGTGCCAGCAGCTTGGCGGACAGGGGAAATGAAAAACTGTTTTTT. Amino acid sequence: CASSLADRGNEKLFF.

This chain uses TRBV6-1 with TRBJ2-7, with 9 bases matching TRBD1. Germline CDR1 and CDR2: MNHNS and SASEGT. CDR3 length equals 15 residues. The ends lost 3 bases at V and 6 bases at J; junction bases unmatched: 9. The CDR3: CASSELGQGRLEQYF. The CDR3 DNA follows: TGTGCCAGCAGTGAGTTGGGACAGGGACGTCTCGAGCAGTACTTC.

V and J are TRBV12-3 or TRBV12-4 and TRBJ1-4; TRBD1 might be the D (5 bases). The CDR3 has 13 amino acids. V lost 6 bases and J 7 bases, leaving 12 bases between the germline ends. The CDR3 region is CASSFGGLEKLFF. In DNA, the CDR3 is TGTGCCAGCAGCTTCGGGGGTCTTGAAAAACTGTTTTTT.